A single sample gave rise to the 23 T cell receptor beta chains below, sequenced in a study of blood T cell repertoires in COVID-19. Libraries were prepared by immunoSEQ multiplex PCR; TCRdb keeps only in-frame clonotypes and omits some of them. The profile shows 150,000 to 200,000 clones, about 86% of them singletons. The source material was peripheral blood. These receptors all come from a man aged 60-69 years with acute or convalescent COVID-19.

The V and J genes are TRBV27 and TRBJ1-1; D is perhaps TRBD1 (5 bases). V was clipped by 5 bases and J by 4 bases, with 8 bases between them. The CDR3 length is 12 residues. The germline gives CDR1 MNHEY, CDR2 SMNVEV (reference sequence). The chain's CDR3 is CASSGGGTEAFF. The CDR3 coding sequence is TGTGCCAGCAGTGGGGGAGGCACTGAAGCTTTCTTT.

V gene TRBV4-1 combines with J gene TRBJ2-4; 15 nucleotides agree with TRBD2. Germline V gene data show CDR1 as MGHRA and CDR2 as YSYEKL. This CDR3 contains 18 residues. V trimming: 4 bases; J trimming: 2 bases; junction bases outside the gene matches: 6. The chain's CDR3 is CASSPGLAGGGPKNIQYF. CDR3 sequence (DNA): TGCGCCAGCAGCCCGGGACTAGCGGGAGGAGGGCCCAAAAACATTCAGTACTTC.

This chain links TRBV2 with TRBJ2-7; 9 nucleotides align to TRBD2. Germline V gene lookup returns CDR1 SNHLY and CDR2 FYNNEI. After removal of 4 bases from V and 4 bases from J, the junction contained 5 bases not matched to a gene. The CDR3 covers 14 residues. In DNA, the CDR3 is TGTGCCAGCAGTGGCGGGAGGGCCGGATACGAGCAGTACTTC. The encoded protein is CASSGGRAGYEQYF.

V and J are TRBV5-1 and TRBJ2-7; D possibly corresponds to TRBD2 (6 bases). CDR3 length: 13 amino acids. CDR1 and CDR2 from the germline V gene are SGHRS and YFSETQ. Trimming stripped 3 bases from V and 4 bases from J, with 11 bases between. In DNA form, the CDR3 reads TGCGCCAGCAGCTCCGGGAGCACGTACGAGCAGTACTTC. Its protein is CASSSGSTYEQYF.

This CDR3 is CASSRLGGENQPQHF. The DNA of the CDR3 is TGTGCCAGCAGTAGGTTGGGAGGGGAGAATCAGCCCCAGCATTTT. The V and J genes are TRBV2 and TRBJ1-5, with a weak D call TRBD1 (5 bases). With 5 bases removed from V and 4 bases from J, the gap between germline ends came to 15 bases. CDR1 and CDR2 from the germline V gene are SNHLY and FYNNEI. The CDR3 covers 15 residues. The variable domain in full, completed from reference TRBV2 and TRBJ1-5, reads EPEVTQTPSHQVTQMGQEVILRCVPISNHLYFYWYRQILGQKVEFLVSFYNNEISEKSEIFDDQFSVERPDGSNFTLKIRSTKLEDSAMYFCASSRLGGENQPQHFGDGTRLSIL.

The CDR3: CASSPGLAGRGDTQYF. The DNA for the CDR3 is TGTGCCAGCAGTCCGGGACTAGCGGGGCGGGGAGATACGCAGTATTTT. The chain recombines TRBV6-2 or TRBV6-3 with TRBJ2-3; TRBD2 matches at 13 bases. CDR3 length: 16 amino acids. Germline assignment: CDR1 MNHEY and CDR2 SVGEGT. V trimming: 5 bases; J trimming: 5 bases; junction bases outside the gene matches: 7.

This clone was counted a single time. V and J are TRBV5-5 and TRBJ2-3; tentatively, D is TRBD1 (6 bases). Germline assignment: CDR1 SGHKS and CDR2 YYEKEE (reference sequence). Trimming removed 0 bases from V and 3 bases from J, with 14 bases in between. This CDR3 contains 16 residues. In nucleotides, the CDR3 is TGTGCCAGCAGCTTGGATGGGACAAGGAGGACAGATACGCAGTATTTT. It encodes CASSLDGTRRTDTQYF.

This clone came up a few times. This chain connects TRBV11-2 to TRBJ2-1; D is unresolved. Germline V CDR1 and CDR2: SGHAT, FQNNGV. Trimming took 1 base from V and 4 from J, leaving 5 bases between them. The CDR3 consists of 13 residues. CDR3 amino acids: CASSLAPYNEQFF. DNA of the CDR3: TGTGCCAGCAGCTTAGCCCCGTACAATGAGCAGTTCTTC.

In nucleotides, the CDR3 is TGTGCCAGCAGCTTAACTAGCGGGAGGTCCGGGGAGCTGTTTTTT. This sequence encodes CASSLTSGRSGELFF. The rearrangement links TRBV7-9 to TRBJ2-2; 12 bases match TRBD2. The CDR3 runs to 15 residues. Germline V gives CDR1 SEHNR, CDR2 FQNEAQ (reference sequence). J gave up 6 bases and V 2 bases, and 1 base lay outside the gene matches.

CDR3 in DNA: TGTGCCAGCAGTTTATTTTTAGCGGGAGGCTACGAGCAGTACTTC. This encodes CASSLFLAGGYEQYF. The rearrangement uses TRBV27 and TRBJ2-7, with 10 bases lining up with TRBD2. Germline CDR1 is MNHEY and CDR2 is SMNVEV (reference sequence). Losses at the gene ends were 1 base for V and 3 bases for J; bases not matched to a gene: 3. CDR3 length: 15 amino acids.

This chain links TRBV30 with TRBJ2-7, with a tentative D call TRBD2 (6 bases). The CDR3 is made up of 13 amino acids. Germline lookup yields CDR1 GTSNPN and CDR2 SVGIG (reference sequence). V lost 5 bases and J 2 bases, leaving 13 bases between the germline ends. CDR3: CAWSRDSAYEQYF. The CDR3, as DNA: TGTGCCTGGTCCCGGGACTCAGCCTACGAGCAGTACTTC. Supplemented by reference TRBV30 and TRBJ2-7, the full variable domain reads SQTIHQWPATLVQPVGSPLSLECTVEGTSNPNLYWYRQAAGRGLQLLFYSVGIGQISSEVPQNLSASRPQDRQFILSSKKLLLSDSGFYLCAWSRDSAYEQYFGPGTRLTVT.

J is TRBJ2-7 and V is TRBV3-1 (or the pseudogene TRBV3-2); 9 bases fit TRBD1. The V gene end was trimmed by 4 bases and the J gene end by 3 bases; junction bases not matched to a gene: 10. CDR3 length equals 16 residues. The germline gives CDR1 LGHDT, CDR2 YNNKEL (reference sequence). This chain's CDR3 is CASSPRTGAGNYEQYF. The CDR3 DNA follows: TGTGCCAGCAGCCCCCGGACAGGGGCTGGGAACTACGAGCAGTACTTC.

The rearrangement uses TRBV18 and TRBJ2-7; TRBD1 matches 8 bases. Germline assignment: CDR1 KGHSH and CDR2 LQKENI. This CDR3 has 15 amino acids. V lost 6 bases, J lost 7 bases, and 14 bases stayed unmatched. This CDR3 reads CASSPGPTGVDEQYF. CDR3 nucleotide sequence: TGTGCCAGCTCTCCCGGCCCGACAGGGGTGGATGAGCAGTACTTC. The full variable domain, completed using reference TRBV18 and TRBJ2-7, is NAGVMQNPRHLVRRRGQEARLRCSPMKGHSHVYWYRQLPEEGLKFMVYLQKENIIDESGMPKERFSAEFPKEGPSILRIQQVVRGDSAAYFCASSPGPTGVDEQYFGPGTRLTVT.

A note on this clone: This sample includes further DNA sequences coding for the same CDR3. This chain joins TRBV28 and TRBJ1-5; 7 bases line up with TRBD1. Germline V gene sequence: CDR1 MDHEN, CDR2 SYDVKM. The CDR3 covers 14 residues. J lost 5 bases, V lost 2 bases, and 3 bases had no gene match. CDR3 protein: CASSLGTGDQPQHF. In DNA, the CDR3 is TGTGCCAGCAGTTTAGGAACAGGGGATCAGCCCCAGCATTTT.

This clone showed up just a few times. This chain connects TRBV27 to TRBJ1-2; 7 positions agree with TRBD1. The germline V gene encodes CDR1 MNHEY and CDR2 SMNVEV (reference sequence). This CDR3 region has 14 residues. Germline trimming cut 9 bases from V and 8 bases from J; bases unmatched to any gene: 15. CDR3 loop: CASWGDSLYGGYTF. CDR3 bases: TGTGCCAGTTGGGGGGACAGCCTCTATGGGGGCTACACCTTC.

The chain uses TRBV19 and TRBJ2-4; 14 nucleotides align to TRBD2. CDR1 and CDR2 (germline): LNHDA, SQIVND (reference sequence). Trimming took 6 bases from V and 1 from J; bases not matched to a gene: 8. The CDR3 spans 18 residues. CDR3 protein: CASRPGLAGGLAKNIQYF. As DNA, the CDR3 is TGTGCCAGTAGACCCGGACTAGCGGGAGGTTTGGCCAAAAACATTCAGTACTTC. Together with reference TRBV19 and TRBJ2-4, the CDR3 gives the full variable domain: DGGITQSPKYLFRKEGQNVTLSCEQNLNHDAMYWYRQDPGQGLRLIYYSQIVNDFQKGDIAEGYSVSREKKESFPLTVTSAQKNPTAFYLCASRPGLAGGLAKNIQYFGAGTRLSVL.

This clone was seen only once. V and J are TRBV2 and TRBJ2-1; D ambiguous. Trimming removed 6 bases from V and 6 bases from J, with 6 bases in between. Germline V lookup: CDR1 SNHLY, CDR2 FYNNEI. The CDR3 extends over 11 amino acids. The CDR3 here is CASSTGNEQFF. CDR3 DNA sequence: TGTGCCAGCAGCACGGGCAATGAGCAGTTCTTC.

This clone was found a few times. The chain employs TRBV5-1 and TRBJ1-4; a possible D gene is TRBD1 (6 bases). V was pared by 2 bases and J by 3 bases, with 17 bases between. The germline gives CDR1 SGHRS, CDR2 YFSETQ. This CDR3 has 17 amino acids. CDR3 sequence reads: CASSFNHQGTPNEKLFF. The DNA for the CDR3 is TGCGCCAGCAGCTTCAACCACCAAGGGACACCTAATGAAAAACTGTTTTTT.

As DNA, the CDR3 is TGTGCCAGCAGTGCCGGGACTAGCGCCACAGATACGCAGTATTTT. Protein sequence: CASSAGTSATDTQYF. The chain combines TRBV6-4 with TRBJ2-3; 10 bases line up with TRBD2. V gave up 4 bases and J gave up 2 bases; unmatched junction bases: 3. The germline V gene has CDR1 MRHNA and CDR2 SNTAGT. The CDR3 is made up of 15 amino acids.

CDR3 amino acids: CASSLGDRYIVWGANVLTF. The CDR3 DNA sequence: TGTGCCAGCAGCTTAGGGGACAGGTATATAGTCTGGGGGGCCAACGTCCTGACTTTC. The V and J genes are TRBV7-3 and TRBJ2-6, with 8 bases matching TRBD1. The CDR3 runs 19 residues. Germline CDR1 is SGHTA and CDR2 is FQGTGA. The V gene end was trimmed by 2 bases and the J gene end by 4 bases; junction bases not matched to a gene: 13.

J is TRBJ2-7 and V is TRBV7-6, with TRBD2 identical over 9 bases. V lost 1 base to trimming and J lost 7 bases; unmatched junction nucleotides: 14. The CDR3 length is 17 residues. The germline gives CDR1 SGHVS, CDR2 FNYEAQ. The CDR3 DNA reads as TGTGCCAGCAGCTTAGTTGGGTCTAGCGGGGTGCCGAGTGAGCAGTACTTC. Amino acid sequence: CASSLVGSSGVPSEQYF.

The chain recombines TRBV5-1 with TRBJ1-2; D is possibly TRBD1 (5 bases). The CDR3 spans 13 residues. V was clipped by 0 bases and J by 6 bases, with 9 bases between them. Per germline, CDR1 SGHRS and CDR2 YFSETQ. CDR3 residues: CASSLAGFDGYTF. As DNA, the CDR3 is TGCGCCAGCAGCTTGGCAGGGTTTGATGGCTACACCTTC.

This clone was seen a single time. CDR3 loop: CASSQAWGPGNTIYF. In DNA form, the CDR3 reads TGCGCCAGCAGCCAAGCGTGGGGGCCTGGAAACACCATATATTTT. The rearrangement joins TRBV4-1 to TRBJ1-3, with D tentatively TRBD1 (6 bases). The length of the CDR3 is 15 residues. The ends were cut back, 1 base at V and 2 bases at J, with 9 bases in the middle. CDR1 is MGHRA, CDR2 YSYEKL, per germline.